The 8 T cell receptor beta chains given below trace back to one sample, sequenced in a study of blood T cells in healthy people across ages. Sample-barcoded 5' priming and a J-beta primer mix drove a second PCR of 7 to 11 cycles. TCRdb redid the calling of the 5' RACE reads with MiXCR, one entry per CDR3 protein. The sample records about 970,000 distinct CDR3 sequences, 51% being singletons. The source material was blood. These receptors all stem from a woman aged 55-69 years in good health.

The table lists this clonotype with a few counts. The chain couples TRBV5-1 to TRBJ1-2; 8 bases map to TRBD1. V lost 4 bases, J lost 5 bases, and 13 bases stayed unmatched. CDR1 SGHRS and CDR2 YFSETQ come from the germline V gene. CDR3 size: 16 residues. The CDR3 loop is CASSDGQGPGVYGYTF. CDR3 nucleotides: TGCGCCAGCAGCGACGGACAGGGCCCCGGGGTTTATGGCTACACCTTC. The full variable domain, rest sourced from reference TRBV5-1 and TRBJ1-2, is KAGVTQTPRYLIKTRGQQVTLSCSPISGHRSVSWYQQTPGQGLQFLFEYFSETQRNKGNFPGRFSGRQFSNSRSEMNVSTLELGDSALYLCASSDGQGPGVYGYTFGSGTRLTVV.

This clonotype was observed many times. The rearrangement uses TRBV2 and TRBJ2-5; 9 nucleotides align to TRBD1. The V gene end was trimmed by 5 bases and the J gene end by 11 bases; junction bases not matched to a gene: 9. Germline CDR1 is SNHLY and CDR2 is FYNNEI. The CDR3 sequence is 13 residues long. The CDR3 is CASSPGQGPAQYF. The CDR3 coding sequence is TGTGCCAGCAGTCCAGGACAGGGGCCGGCACAGTACTTC. Filled out from reference TRBV2 and TRBJ2-5, the complete variable domain reads EPEVTQTPSHQVTQMGQEVILRCVPISNHLYFYWYRQILGQKVEFLVSFYNNEISEKSEIFDDQFSVERPDGSNFTLKIRSTKLEDSAMYFCASSPGQGPAQYFGPGTRLLVL.

This sequence joins TRBV4-3 and TRBJ2-7; D gene unclear. CDR1 and CDR2 from the germline V gene are LGHNA and YSLEER. The V and J ends lost 1 base and 0 bases respectively, with 7 bases between them. CDR3 length: 14 amino acids. This CDR3 reads CASSQGAASYEQYF. The CDR3 coding sequence is TGCGCCAGCAGCCAAGGGGCTGCCTCCTACGAGCAGTACTTC.

The rearrangement uses TRBV15 and TRBJ2-2, with no clear D. The V end lost 1 base, the J end lost 7 bases, and 7 bases lay between the germline ends. The CDR3 runs 13 residues. CDR1 and CDR2 from the germline V gene are LNHNV and YYDKDF (reference sequence). CDR3 sequence (DNA): TGTGCCACCAGCAGAGTTCGGAACGGGGAGCTGTTTTTT. The encoded protein is CATSRVRNGELFF.

CDR3 coding DNA: TGTGCCAGCAGACCTGACAGGGCCTCCTACGAGCAGTACTTC. Its translation is CASRPDRASYEQYF. The chain combines TRBV28 with TRBJ2-7; 7 bases map to TRBD1. The germline CDR1 and CDR2 sequences are MDHEN and SYDVKM. With 6 bases clipped from V and 0 bases from J, the junction kept 5 bases outside the gene matches. The CDR3 loop spans 14 amino acids.

The chain employs TRBV28 and TRBJ2-2; no firm D call. The V end was cut by 1 base, the J end by 4 bases, with 10 bases between. This CDR3 contains 15 residues. The V gene's germline CDR1 is MDHEN and CDR2 SYDVKM. CDR3: CASSLFYHTTGELFF. The CDR3 DNA reads TGTGCCAGCAGTTTATTCTACCATACCACCGGGGAGCTGTTTTTT.

The chain joins TRBV20-1 to TRBJ2-7; D not resolved. V shed 2 bases and J shed 7 bases, with 6 bases lying between them. CDR3 length: 10 amino acids. Germline CDR1 DFQATT, CDR2 SNEGSKA (reference sequence). In DNA, the CDR3 is TGCAGTGCTAGACGGTCAGAGCAGTACTTC. Residues: CSARRSEQYF.

CDR3 sequence (DNA): TGCGCCAGCGCAGCGACCGGGGACTACAATGAGCAGTTCTTC. Encoded protein: CASAATGDYNEQFF. J is TRBJ2-1 and V is TRBV5-1; maybe TRBD2 (5 bases). The CDR3 runs to 14 residues. CDR1 SGHRS and CDR2 YFSETQ come from the germline V gene. V lost 7 bases and J 3 bases, leaving 14 bases between the germline ends.